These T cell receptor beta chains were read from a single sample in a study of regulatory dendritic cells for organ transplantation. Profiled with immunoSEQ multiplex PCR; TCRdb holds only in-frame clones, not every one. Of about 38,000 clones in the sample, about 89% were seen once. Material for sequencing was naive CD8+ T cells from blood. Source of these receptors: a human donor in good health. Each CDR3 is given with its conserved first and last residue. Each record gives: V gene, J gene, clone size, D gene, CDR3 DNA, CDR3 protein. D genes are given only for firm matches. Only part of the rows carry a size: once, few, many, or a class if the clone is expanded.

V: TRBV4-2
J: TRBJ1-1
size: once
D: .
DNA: TGTGCCAGCAGCCAAGTTCAGAACACTGAAGCTTTCTTT
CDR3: CASSQVQNTEAFF

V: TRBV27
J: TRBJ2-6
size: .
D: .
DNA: TGTGCCAGCAGTTACAAGGGAGTTTACTCTGGGGCCAACGTCCTGACTTTC
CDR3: CASSYKGVYSGANVLTF

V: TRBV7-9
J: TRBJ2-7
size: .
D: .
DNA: TGTGCCAGCAGCCACATACAGGGCCAGTCCTACGAGCAGTACTTC
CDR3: CASSHIQGQSYEQYF

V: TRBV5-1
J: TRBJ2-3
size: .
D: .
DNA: TGCGCCAGCAGAAACCGGGACCGCCAGCTGAATACGCAGTATTTT
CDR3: CASRNRDRQLNTQYF

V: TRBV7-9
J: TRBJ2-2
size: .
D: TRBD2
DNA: TGTGCCAGCAGCTTCGGGAGGGTGGCCGGGGAGCTGTTTTTT
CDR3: CASSFGRVAGELFF

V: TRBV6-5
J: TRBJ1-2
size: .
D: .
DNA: TGTGCCAGCAGTTACTCCAGGGGCGGCTATGGCTACACCTTC
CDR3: CASSYSRGGYGYTF

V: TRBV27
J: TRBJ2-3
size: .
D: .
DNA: TGTGCCAGCTACCTAAATTGGGGCAGTACGCAGTATTTT
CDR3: CASYLNWGSTQYF

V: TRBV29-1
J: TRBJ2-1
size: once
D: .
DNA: TGCAGCGTTGTCGGGGTTTCCGGGCGGGCCGACAATGAGCAGTTCTTC
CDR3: CSVVGVSGRADNEQFF

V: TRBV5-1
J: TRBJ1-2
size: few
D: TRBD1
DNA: TGCGCCAGCAGCTTCCCCTCAGGGGGCCCTAACTATGGCTACACCTTC
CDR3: CASSFPSGGPNYGYTF

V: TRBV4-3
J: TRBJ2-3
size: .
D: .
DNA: TGCGCCAGCAGCCAAGGGGGGGCATACACAGATACGCAGTATTTT
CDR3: CASSQGGAYTDTQYF

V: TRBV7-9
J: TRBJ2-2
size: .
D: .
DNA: TGTGCCAGCACCCAGGGGACCGGGGAGCTGTTTTTT
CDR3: CASTQGTGELFF

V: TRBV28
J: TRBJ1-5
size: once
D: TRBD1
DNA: TGTGCCAGCAGTTACGTACAGGGGTTGGATCAGCCCCAGCATTTT
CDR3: CASSYVQGLDQPQHF

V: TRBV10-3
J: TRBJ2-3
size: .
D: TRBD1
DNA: TGTGCCATCAGTGAGTCGATGGGGACAGGGGACACAGATACGCAGTATTTT
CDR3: CAISESMGTGDTDTQYF

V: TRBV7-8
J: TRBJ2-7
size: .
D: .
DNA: TGTGCCAGCAGCCAAGACATCTACGAGCAGTACTTC
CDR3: CASSQDIYEQYF

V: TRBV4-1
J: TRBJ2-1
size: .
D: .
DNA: TGCGCCAGCTCGGGGGGCAGCAATGAGCAGTTCTTC
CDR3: CASSGGSNEQFF

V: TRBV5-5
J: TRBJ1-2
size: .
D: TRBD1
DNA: TGTGCCAGCAGCTTACCCCAGACAGGGGACTTCTATGGCTACACCTTC
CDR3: CASSLPQTGDFYGYTF

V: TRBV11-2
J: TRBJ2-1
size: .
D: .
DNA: TGTGCCAGCAGCTTAGATCCGTCACAGTTCTTC
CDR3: CASSLDPSQFF

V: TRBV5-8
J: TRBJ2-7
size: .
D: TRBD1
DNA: TGTGCCAGCAGCTTGACCTACGGGACAGGGATGGCCTACGAGCAGTACTTC
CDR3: CASSLTYGTGMAYEQYF

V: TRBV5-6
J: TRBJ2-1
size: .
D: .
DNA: TGTGCCAGCAGCTTCTACCACACAGGGAGGACCTACAATGAGCAGTTCTTC
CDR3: CASSFYHTGRTYNEQFF

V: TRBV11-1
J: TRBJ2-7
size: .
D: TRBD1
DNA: TGTGCCAGCAGCCCACGGGACAGGCCCTACGAGCAGTACTTC
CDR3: CASSPRDRPYEQYF

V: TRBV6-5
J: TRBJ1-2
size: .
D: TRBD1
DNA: TGTGCCAGCAGTTACTCGATGACAGGGGCCTATGGCTACACCTTC
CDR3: CASSYSMTGAYGYTF

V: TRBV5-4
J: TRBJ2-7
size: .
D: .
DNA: TGTGCCAGCAGCTTCCGGGGAGGTGGATACGAGCAGTACTTC
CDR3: CASSFRGGGYEQYF

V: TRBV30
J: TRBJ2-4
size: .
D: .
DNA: TGTGCCTTTGAACGTGGGGGGTGGAACATTCAGTACTTC
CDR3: CAFERGGWNIQYF

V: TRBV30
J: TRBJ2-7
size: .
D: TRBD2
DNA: TGTGCCTGGAGTGTACTAGCGGGAAGCGACGAGCAGTACTTC
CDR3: CAWSVLAGSDEQYF

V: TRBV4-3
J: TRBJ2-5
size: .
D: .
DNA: TGCGCCAGCAGCCAAGACGGCTTTAGGAGTGGAGAGACCCAGTACTTC
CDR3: CASSQDGFRSGETQYF

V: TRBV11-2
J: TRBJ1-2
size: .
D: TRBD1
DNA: TGTGCCAGCAGCCCGCCCGGGACAGCCTATGGCTACACCTTC
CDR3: CASSPPGTAYGYTF